This passage covers 25 T cell receptor beta chains from one sample sequenced in a study of technical replicates of blood from a few donors. Generated by immunoSEQ multiplex PCR, the TCRdb table keeps only in-frame clones and is missing some. The table has approximately 75,000 clones, almost 96% seen once; the top ten hold roughly 0.37%. Source material: T cells isolated from PBMCs. The receptor set was obtained from a human donor in good health.

V and J are TRBV11-1 and TRBJ2-1; possibly TRBD2 for D (5 bases). Between the trimmed V and J ends, which lost 1 base and 2 bases, there was a span of 12 bases. This CDR3 contains 16 residues. Germline V CDR1 and CDR2: SGHAT, FQDESV (reference sequence). The CDR3 region has the DNA TGTGCCAGCAGCTTAGGAGGTAGCGCCCCCTACAATGAGCAGTTCTTC. This sequence encodes CASSLGGSAPYNEQFF. The variable domain in full, with the rest retrieved from reference TRBV11-1 and TRBJ2-1, is EAEVAQSPRYKITEKSQAVAFWCDPISGHATLYWYRQILGQGPELLVQFQDESVVDDSQLPKDRFSAERLKGVDSTLKIQPAELGDSAMYLCASSLGGSAPYNEQFFGPGTRLTVL.

The chain couples TRBV7-9 to TRBJ2-2; possibly TRBD2 for D (5 bases). Trimming cost V 5 bases and J 3 bases, with 7 bases left between them. CDR3 length: 13 amino acids. Per the germline V gene, CDR1 is SEHNR and CDR2 is FQNEAQ (reference sequence). CDR3 in DNA: TGTGCCAGCAGCGGGCGGGACACCGGGGAGCTGTTTTTT. Its protein product is CASSGRDTGELFF.

The chain employs TRBV7-2 and TRBJ1-3; D may be TRBD1 (5 bases). Germline values: CDR1 SGHTA, CDR2 FQGNSA. The V gene lost 0 bases and the J gene lost 4 bases, with 7 bases spanning the gap. CDR3 size: 14 residues. CDR3 residues: CASSLAGAGNTIYF. CDR3 nucleotide sequence: TGTGCCAGCAGCTTAGCAGGGGCCGGAAACACCATATATTTT.

The chain couples TRBV7-8 to TRBJ2-7, with TRBD1 as a possible D gene (6 bases). This CDR3 comprises 16 residues. The germline V and J ends were trimmed by 5 bases and 6 bases, with 23 bases remaining between them. CDR1 SGHVS and CDR2 FQNEAQ come from the germline V gene. In DNA, the CDR3 is TGTGCCAGCAGCCCAACCGGACAGACCAATTCGGGCGAGCAGTACTTC. Encoded protein: CASSPTGQTNSGEQYF.

This sequence joins TRBV7-9 and TRBJ2-3; 8 bases are a match to TRBD1. The CDR3 contains 15 residues. The V gene end was trimmed by 5 bases and the J gene end by 4 bases; junction bases not matched to a gene: 8. Germline-derived CDR1 and CDR2 are SEHNR and FQNEAQ (reference sequence). As DNA, the CDR3 is TGTGCCAGCAGCGTAGGGTACAGGGGGGCAGATACGCAGTATTTT. It translates to CASSVGYRGADTQYF. The whole variable domain, filled in from reference TRBV7-9 and TRBJ2-3, reads DTGVSQNPRHKITKRGQNVTFRCDPISEHNRLYWYRQTLGQGPEFLTYFQNEAQLEKSRLLSDRFSAERPKGSFSTLEIQRTEQGDSAMYLCASSVGYRGADTQYFGPGTRLTVL.

The chain recombines TRBV4-2 with TRBJ1-1; D may be TRBD1 (6 bases). Trimming stripped 2 bases from V and 11 bases from J, with 18 bases between. From germline, CDR1 is LGHNA and CDR2 YNFKEQ. CDR3 length equals 14 residues. CDR3 nucleotide sequence: TGTGCCAGCAGCCAAAAGATGGCAGGGGTGGACGCTTTCTTT. Protein sequence: CASSQKMAGVDAFF.

The gene calls are TRBV7-9 and TRBJ2-7, with D possibly TRBD1 on 6 matching bases. From germline, CDR1 is SEHNR and CDR2 FQNEAQ (reference sequence). Trimming took off 8 bases at V and 3 bases at J, with 14 bases between the two ends. This CDR3 spans 13 amino acids. CDR3 residues: CASSHRESYEQYF. The CDR3 DNA reads as TGTGCCAGCTCTCACAGGGAGAGCTACGAGCAGTACTTC. The variable domain in full, completed from reference TRBV7-9 and TRBJ2-7, reads DTGVSQNPRHKITKRGQNVTFRCDPISEHNRLYWYRQTLGQGPEFLTYFQNEAQLEKSRLLSDRFSAERPKGSFSTLEIQRTEQGDSAMYLCASSHRESYEQYFGPGTRLTVT.

This clone was seen a few times. In nucleotides, the CDR3 is TGTGCCAGCAGGTCAGGGGTGAACACTGAAGCTTTCTTT. Translation gives CASRSGVNTEAFF. The V call is TRBV2, the J call TRBJ1-1; perhaps TRBD1 as D (6 bases). Trimming cost V 6 bases and J 0 bases, with 8 bases left between them. The CDR3 is made up of 13 amino acids. From germline, CDR1 is SNHLY and CDR2 FYNNEI.

This chain joins TRBV10-3 and TRBJ1-2, with 8 bases that match TRBD1. The CDR3 loop spans 15 amino acids. With 4 bases clipped from V and 4 bases from J, the junction kept 8 bases outside the gene matches. The germline CDR1 and CDR2 sequences are ENHRY and SYGVKD. The CDR3 DNA reads TGTGCCATCAGTGTTAGGGGACAGGCTCCCTATGGCTACACCTTC. This encodes CAISVRGQAPYGYTF.

J is TRBJ2-5 and V is TRBV5-1; TRBD2 is a possible D gene (5 bases). The CDR3 runs to 16 residues. V was cut by 1 base and J by 5 bases, with 18 bases left in between. From germline, CDR1 is SGHRS and CDR2 YFSETQ. The CDR3: CASSLNIGGWMETQYF. CDR3 nucleotide sequence: TGCGCCAGCAGCTTGAACATAGGAGGATGGATGGAGACCCAGTACTTC.

This clone was recorded only once. The chain employs TRBV7-3 and TRBJ2-5; D is uncertain. Germline V gene sequence: CDR1 SGHTA, CDR2 FQGTGA. V was pared by 0 bases and J by 3 bases, with 5 bases between. The CDR3 length is 13 residues. The chain's CDR3 is CASSLTFKETQYF. The CDR3 bases are TGTGCCAGCAGCTTAACGTTTAAAGAGACCCAGTACTTC.

This chain uses TRBV10-1 with TRBJ1-3; D is undetermined. V was pared by 4 bases and J by 1 base, with 8 bases between. Germline CDR1 reads WNHNN; CDR2 reads SYGVQD (reference sequence). The CDR3 loop spans 14 amino acids. Here the CDR3 reads CASSVGASGNTIYF. In DNA form, the CDR3 reads TGCGCCAGCAGTGTCGGAGCATCTGGAAACACCATATATTTT.

The genes are TRBV19 and TRBJ2-7; 8 positions match TRBD2. J gave up 2 bases and V 3 bases, and 6 bases lay outside the gene matches. The CDR3 has 15 residues. Germline values: CDR1 LNHDA, CDR2 SQIVND (reference sequence). The CDR3 coding sequence is TGTGCCAGTAGTATCTCGGCGGGAGGAACCTACGAGCAGTACTTC. Residues: CASSISAGGTYEQYF.

The chain couples TRBV10-2 to TRBJ1-5; no clear D gene. The length of the CDR3 is 14 residues. The V and J ends lost 0 bases and 7 bases respectively, with 10 bases between them. Per the germline V gene, CDR1 is WSHSY and CDR2 is SAAADI. The CDR3 protein is CASSESSGNQPQHF. The CDR3 DNA sequence: TGCGCCAGCAGTGAGTCGTCCGGGAACCAGCCCCAGCATTTT.

The chain joins TRBV4-2 to TRBJ2-1; 9 bases line up with TRBD2. Germline CDR1 and CDR2: LGHNA and YNFKEQ. Trimming took 1 base from V and 4 from J; bases not matched to a gene: 2. This CDR3 has 15 residues. CDR3 in amino acids: CASSQGLAVYNEQFF. The DNA for the CDR3 is TGTGCCAGCAGCCAAGGACTAGCGGTTTACAATGAGCAGTTCTTC.

The chain carries TRBV19 and TRBJ2-4; a weak D match, TRBD2 (5 bases). Germline V gives CDR1 LNHDA, CDR2 SQIVND (reference sequence). The CDR3 is 15 residues long. V was trimmed by 7 bases and J by 2 bases, leaving 15 bases between them. CDR3 protein: CASTEPTSPKNIQYF. In DNA form, the CDR3 reads TGTGCCAGTACCGAGCCCACTAGTCCCAAAAACATTCAGTACTTC.

The chain employs TRBV18 and TRBJ2-5; 7 positions match TRBD1. V shed 5 bases and J 3 bases; nucleotides not matched to a gene: 9. Germline V gene lookup returns CDR1 KGHSH and CDR2 LQKENI. The CDR3 totals 15 residues. The CDR3: CASSKNRGREETQYF. CDR3 nucleotides: TGTGCCAGCTCAAAAAACAGGGGACGGGAAGAGACCCAGTACTTC.

The chain recombines TRBV19 with TRBJ1-5; TRBD1 agrees at 7 bases. Germline V gene lookup returns CDR1 LNHDA and CDR2 SQIVND (reference sequence). J lost 5 bases, V lost 3 bases, and 10 bases had no gene match. The CDR3 length is 16 residues. CDR3 coding DNA: TGTGCCAGTAGTATTACGAGAGGGGGCAGGGATCAGCCCCAGCATTTT. The encoded protein is CASSITRGGRDQPQHF.

The chain is built from TRBV18 and TRBJ2-7, with a tentative D call TRBD1 (5 bases). Germline V gene lookup returns CDR1 KGHSH and CDR2 LQKENI. The germline V and J ends were trimmed by 11 bases and 7 bases, with 21 bases remaining between them. The CDR3 loop spans 13 amino acids. The CDR3 DNA reads as TGTGCCCGCGCGCTCAAGGGGCTTGGGGAGCAGTACTTC. Encoded protein: CARALKGLGEQYF.

A single count supports this clone. The chain uses TRBV30 and TRBJ2-7; 8 bases map to TRBD2. V lost 3 bases, J lost 3 bases, and 4 bases stayed unmatched. The germline CDR1 and CDR2 sequences are GTSNPN and SVGIG (reference sequence). This CDR3 contains 13 residues. CDR3 sequence reads: CAWSGGVGYEQYF. DNA for the CDR3: TGTGCCTGGAGCGGGGGGGTAGGCTACGAGCAGTACTTC.

This rearrangement joins TRBV7-8 to TRBJ2-5; D unresolved. Germline V gene lookup returns CDR1 SGHVS and CDR2 FQNEAQ. This CDR3 contains 14 residues. V lost 3 bases, J lost 2 bases, and 10 bases lay in between. The CDR3 DNA sequence: TGTGCCAGCAGCTTTAGGCGGTCTCAAGAGACCCAGTACTTC. It encodes CASSFRRSQETQYF.

This chain joins TRBV19 and TRBJ2-3; D is perhaps TRBD1 (6 bases). Germline-derived CDR1 and CDR2 are LNHDA and SQIVND (reference sequence). The CDR3 has 14 amino acids. Trimming left V 5 bases short and J 4 bases short, with 13 bases between. The CDR3 spells CASSFNPGADTQYF. DNA for the CDR3: TGTGCCAGTAGTTTTAATCCAGGGGCAGATACGCAGTATTTT.

The CDR3 DNA reads TGTGCCAGCAGCTTCGGGCGAGACAGGGTGCTTAGCTCCTACGAGCAGTACTTC. This sequence encodes CASSFGRDRVLSSYEQYF. This chain uses TRBV5-4 with TRBJ2-7; 7 nucleotides line up with TRBD1. Looked up from germline, CDR1 is SGHNT and CDR2 is YYREEE (reference sequence). CDR3 length: 18 residues. Germline trimming cut 2 bases from V and 0 bases from J; bases unmatched to any gene: 14.

The rearrangement links TRBV6-5 to TRBJ1-1; 8 bases line up with TRBD1. The J segment lost 0 bases and the V segment lost 8 bases, leaving 5 bases of the junction unmatched. This CDR3 has 14 amino acids. The germline V gene encodes CDR1 MNHEY and CDR2 SVGAGI. Here the CDR3 reads CASWDRTMNTEAFF. The CDR3 DNA is TGTGCCAGCTGGGACAGGACCATGAACACTGAAGCTTTCTTT.

The chain combines TRBV13 with TRBJ2-1; D remains ambiguous. With 0 bases removed from V and 9 bases from J, the gap between germline ends came to 9 bases. The germline gives CDR1 PRHDT, CDR2 FYEKMQ (reference sequence). There are 13 residues in the CDR3. Written as DNA, the CDR3 is TGTGCCAGCAGCTTAGGCCGAGATCTTGAGCAGTTCTTC. Amino acids: CASSLGRDLEQFF.